This T cell receptor (beta chain) originates from a study of persistence of HIV-infected CD4 T cells. The immunoSEQ assay was version 4, run in survey mode. Sequenced by immunoSEQ multiplex PCR; TCRdb stores in-frame clones only, minus some. The repertoire holds under 50,000 clones, with roughly 90% as singletons. Germline loops: CDR1 KGHSH, CDR2 LQKENI. V gave up 3 bases and J gave up 1 base; unmatched junction bases: 3. This CDR3 region has 15 residues. Turning to this clone: The antigen remains unidentified.

Cells were stimulated nonspecifically with anti-CD3/anti-CD28 magnetic beads. Sorting selected CD4+ T cells upregulating both CD40 ligand and CD69. The receptor was isolated from an adult man with HIV who was CMV-seropositive. The chain carries TRBV18 and TRBJ1-1, with 9 bases matching TRBD1. The sequenced sample was CD4+ T cells sorted from PBMCs after approximately 20-hour stimulation, obtained from a patient who received antiretroviral therapy. CDR3 protein: CASSPRQGENTEAFF. CDR3 coding DNA: TGTGCCAGCTCACCCCGACAGGGGGAGAACACTGAAGCTTTCTTT.